This T cell receptor beta chain was found in a study of T cell repertoires in cytomegalovirus infection. Overall study context: It was the public TCR beta signatures that indicated both CMV infection and matching HLA type.

TCRdb itself ran the reads through MiXCR, one entry per CDR3 protein. The data hold some 180,000 distinct CDR3 sequences, with about 18% observed a single time. J was trimmed by 3 bases and V by 8 bases; bases with no gene match: 7. This CDR3 contains 13 residues. Sample: CD8+ T cells from PBMCs. This chain connects TRBV12-3 or TRBV12-4 to TRBJ2-7, with 7 nucleotides matching TRBD2. The clonotype comes from a human donor in good health (CMV status not recorded). Some clones in this sample may be carry-over from other donors' samples. CDR3 nucleotide sequence: TGTGCCAGCGGGGGGGGAGAAAACTACGAGCAGTACTTC. Protein: CASGGGENYEQYF.